The 23 T cell receptor beta chains reported below all come from one sample, sequenced in a study of vaccination effects on CD4 cells after COVID-19. The antigens these receptors bind are not known. Expansion with viral peptide pools was applied to antigen-specific CD4+ T cells by the ViraFEST assay prior to sequencing. When roughly eleven days of culture had elapsed, CD4+ T cells were isolated. Two-dose BNT162b2 or mRNA-1273 vaccination was given to participants. Some clones are missing from TCRdb's copy, which holds only in-frame ones; the method was immunoSEQ multiplex PCR. This sample has about 14,000 clones, with roughly 72% found just once. The material sequenced was CD4+ T cells from PBMCs cultured with SARS-CoV-2 spike peptides, taken after COVID-19 vaccination. Receptors originate from a human donor who received a COVID-19 vaccine.

The chain links TRBV18 to TRBJ1-1, with D unresolved. The V and J ends lost 0 bases and 4 bases respectively, with 15 bases between them. The germline CDR1 and CDR2 sequences are KGHSH and LQKENI. The CDR3 is 16 amino acids. This CDR3 is CASSPPSGRMGTEAFF. CDR3 in DNA: TGTGCCAGCTCACCACCCTCGGGTCGAATGGGCACTGAAGCTTTCTTT.

V is TRBV28 and J is TRBJ1-4; the D is unclear. The CDR3 contains 13 residues. Trimming removed 6 bases at V and 7 bases at J, with 12 bases between. Germline-derived CDR1 and CDR2 are MDHEN and SYDVKM. DNA of the CDR3: TGTGCCAGCAGGGAGACCTTAGGTGAAAAACTGTTTTTT. It specifies CASRETLGEKLFF.

J is TRBJ2-3 and V is TRBV27; 9 nucleotides agree with TRBD2. This CDR3 region has 16 residues. The V gene end was trimmed by 8 bases and the J gene end by 0 bases; junction bases not matched to a gene: 9. Germline V lookup: CDR1 MNHEY, CDR2 SMNVEV (reference sequence). CDR3: CASRSRRGGSTDTQYF. CDR3 sequence (DNA): TGTGCCAGCCGTTCCCGGCGGGGGGGCAGCACAGATACGCAGTATTTT.

This clone is medium-sized within its sample. V is TRBV9 and J is TRBJ1-2, with TRBD1 identical over 9 bases. The V and J ends lost 4 bases and 4 bases, in that order; junction bases with no gene match: 11. The CDR3 consists of 16 residues. From germline, CDR1 is SGDLS and CDR2 YYNGEE. The CDR3 spells CASSPRQGGTPYGYTF. The CDR3 bases are TGTGCCAGCAGCCCACGACAGGGGGGGACTCCCTATGGCTACACCTTC.

This chain joins TRBV27 and TRBJ2-5; 12 nucleotides agree with TRBD2. CDR3 length equals 14 residues. CDR1 MNHEY and CDR2 SMNVEV come from the germline V gene (reference sequence). Losses at the gene ends were 3 bases for V and 5 bases for J; bases not matched to a gene: 1. The CDR3 DNA follows: TGTGCCAGCAGTTTCCTAGCGGGAGGGGAGACCCAGTACTTC. Residues: CASSFLAGGETQYF.

This sequence joins TRBV21-1 and TRBJ2-2; the table's TRBD2 call for D was not verified on the DNA. TRBV21-1 is a known pseudogene. This CDR3 has 19 amino acids. The CDR3: CASSKDRLGGGDNTGELFF. The DNA for the CDR3 is TGTGCCAGCAGCAAAGACCGGTTGGGTGGCGGGGATAACACCGGGGAGCTGTTTTTT.

Only a few counts were recorded for this clone. This chain uses TRBV6-2 or TRBV6-3 with TRBJ2-7; no clear D gene. The CDR3 has 12 amino acids. Germline-derived CDR1 and CDR2 are MNHEY and SVGEGT. V was trimmed by 6 bases and J by 4 bases, leaving 10 bases between them. The CDR3 spells CASSRTPYEQYF. CDR3 sequence (DNA): TGTGCCAGCAGCAGAACCCCATACGAGCAGTACTTC.

The chain has TRBV11-1 and TRBJ1-1, with TRBD1 as a possible D gene (5 bases). The CDR3 length is 13 residues. The V gene lost 3 bases and the J gene lost 5 bases, with 10 bases spanning the gap. From germline, CDR1 is SGHAT and CDR2 FQDESV (reference sequence). This chain's CDR3 is CASSFRRGTEAFF. The CDR3, as DNA: TGTGCCAGCAGCTTCCGTCGGGGGACTGAAGCTTTCTTT.

The rearrangement joins TRBV5-6 to TRBJ2-6; D not resolved. From germline, CDR1 is SGHDT and CDR2 YYEEEE. This CDR3 region has 15 residues. The V end lost 0 bases, the J end lost 0 bases, and 4 bases lay between the germline ends. The CDR3 protein is CASSLGGSGANVLTF. The CDR3 DNA reads TGTGCCAGCAGCTTGGGGGGCTCTGGGGCCAACGTCCTGACTTTC.

CDR3 nucleotides: TGTGCCAGCAGTTTCGGGACAAAGTCCTACGAGCAGTACTTC. It is translated as CASSFGTKSYEQYF. The V gene is TRBV6-5, the J gene TRBJ2-7, with D possibly being TRBD1 (6 bases). The CDR3 totals 14 residues. CDR1 and CDR2 (germline): MNHEY, SVGAGI. The ends were cut back, 4 bases at V and 1 base at J, with 11 bases in the middle.

The V call is TRBV4-3, the J call TRBJ1-5; weak D call: TRBD1 (6 bases). The CDR3 length is 13 residues. CDR1 is LGHNA, CDR2 YSLEER, per germline. Between the trimmed V and J ends, which lost 5 bases and 4 bases, there was a span of 9 bases. The chain's CDR3 is CASSLDRNQPQHF. Written as DNA, the CDR3 is TGCGCCAGCAGCTTGGACAGAAATCAGCCCCAGCATTTT.

This chain links TRBV7-6 with TRBJ2-3; 10 nucleotides agree with TRBD2. With 0 bases clipped from V and 4 bases from J, the junction kept 4 bases outside the gene matches. CDR3 length: 16 residues. Germline V gene lookup returns CDR1 SGHVS and CDR2 FNYEAQ. CDR3 in DNA: TGTGCCAGCAGCTTAGCTACTAGCGGGATCCCAGATACGCAGTATTTT. This encodes CASSLATSGIPDTQYF.

V gene TRBV2 combines with J gene TRBJ2-7; no clear D. From germline, CDR1 is SNHLY and CDR2 FYNNEI. This CDR3 spans 14 amino acids. V was cut by 4 bases and J by 4 bases, with 14 bases left in between. The CDR3 DNA sequence: TGTGCCAGCAGTGGTAGCCCCAAAATGTACGAGCAGTACTTC. Translating it yields CASSGSPKMYEQYF.

This chain uses TRBV30 with TRBJ2-5; 8 positions agree with TRBD1. The CDR3 contains 12 residues. Germline V gene lookup returns CDR1 GTSNPN and CDR2 SVGIG (reference sequence). V was clipped by 2 bases and J by 4 bases; unmatched bases: 0. The DNA for the CDR3 is TGTGCCTGGAGTACAGGGGGAGAGACCCAGTACTTC. This sequence encodes CAWSTGGETQYF.

This chain links TRBV6-2 or TRBV6-3 with TRBJ2-7; 10 bases are a match to TRBD2. The CDR3 spans 15 residues. The V segment lost 5 bases and the J segment 4 bases; nucleotides outside the gene matches: 8. Per germline, CDR1 MNHEY and CDR2 SVGEGT. The CDR3 here is CASSPHSGGNYEQYF. The CDR3 DNA reads TGTGCCAGCAGTCCCCATAGCGGGGGGAATTACGAGCAGTACTTC.

This clone has a handful of counts. The chain joins TRBV2 to TRBJ2-3; 10 bases align to TRBD2. The J segment lost 9 bases and the V segment lost 8 bases, leaving 11 bases of the junction unmatched. CDR3 length: 14 amino acids. Germline-derived CDR1 and CDR2 are SNHLY and FYNNEI. CDR3 sequence reads: CASATSGDRGTQYF. CDR3 DNA sequence: TGTGCCAGCGCCACTAGCGGGGACCGGGGGACGCAGTATTTT. The variable domain in full, with the rest retrieved from reference TRBV2 and TRBJ2-3, is EPEVTQTPSHQVTQMGQEVILRCVPISNHLYFYWYRQILGQKVEFLVSFYNNEISEKSEIFDDQFSVERPDGSNFTLKIRSTKLEDSAMYFCASATSGDRGTQYFGPGTRLTVL.

Judged by abundance, this clone is medium-sized. This sequence joins TRBV27 and TRBJ1-1; no reliable D call. CDR3 length: 13 amino acids. V dropped 3 bases and J dropped 1 base, with 6 bases sitting between them. CDR1 is MNHEY and CDR2 is SMNVEV in the germline V gene (reference sequence). The CDR3 is CASSFSANTEAFF. The CDR3 bases are TGTGCCAGCAGTTTCAGTGCGAACACTGAAGCTTTCTTT.

V usage is TRBV6-2 or TRBV6-3 and J usage is TRBJ1-6; 7 bases fit TRBD1. The CDR3 has 16 amino acids. Unmatched junction bases numbered 10, after V lost 6 bases and J lost 5 bases. Germline loops: CDR1 MNHEY, CDR2 SVGEGT. The CDR3 loop is CASSPQGTTDNSPLHF. CDR3 in DNA: TGTGCCAGCAGCCCACAGGGGACTACTGATAATTCACCCCTCCACTTT.

This rearrangement joins TRBV9 to TRBJ2-1; 11 bases are shared with TRBD1. V shed 3 bases and J 4 bases; nucleotides not matched to a gene: 9. Per the germline V gene, CDR1 is SGDLS and CDR2 is YYNGEE. This CDR3 spans 17 amino acids. The DNA of the CDR3 is TGTGCCAGCAGCGCCGAGGGGACAGGGGGGAGTTACAATGAGCAGTTCTTC. It encodes CASSAEGTGGSYNEQFF.

A single count supports this clone. The rearrangement joins TRBV2 to TRBJ1-6, with 7 bases lining up with TRBD1. There are 14 residues in the CDR3. Per germline, CDR1 SNHLY and CDR2 FYNNEI. Trimming at V came to 3 bases and at J to 7 bases, leaving 3 bases not matched to a gene. CDR3 loop: CASSEGQRNSPLHF. As DNA, the CDR3 is TGTGCCAGCAGTGAGGGACAGCGGAATTCACCCCTCCACTTT.

The J gene is TRBJ1-2, the V gene TRBV2; 7 nucleotides agree with TRBD1. This CDR3 has 14 residues. Germline values: CDR1 SNHLY, CDR2 FYNNEI. V dropped 4 bases and J dropped 5; count of bases not matched to a gene: 7. The CDR3 spells CASSGDSLTYGYTF. CDR3 nucleotides: TGTGCCAGCAGTGGGGACAGTCTTACTTATGGCTACACCTTC.

The rearrangement uses TRBV5-1 and TRBJ1-1, with D unclear. CDR1 is SGHRS and CDR2 is YFSETQ in the germline V gene. This CDR3 has 13 residues. Trimming cost V 2 bases and J 2 bases, with 7 bases left between them. The CDR3: CASSLDTNTEAFF. In DNA, the CDR3 is TGCGCCAGCAGCTTAGACACAAACACTGAAGCTTTCTTT.

This chain joins TRBV5-6 and TRBJ2-7; 9 bases are shared with TRBD1. J was trimmed by 6 bases and V by 1 base; bases with no gene match: 8. The germline CDR1 and CDR2 sequences are SGHDT and YYEEEE. The CDR3 consists of 15 residues. CDR3 amino acids: CASSLPTGTGSEQYF. CDR3 bases: TGTGCCAGCAGCTTGCCCACCGGGACAGGGAGCGAGCAGTACTTC.